Sequencing of this T cell receptor (beta chain) was carried out in a study of T cell responses to AZD1222 COVID-19 vaccine. Overall study context: Second-dose timings of about 4 or about 12 weeks were pooled.

Study observations and caveats: Every sample of the repertoires postdated the peak T cell response. The sample set comprised mostly white British donors with more females, and clonal diversity was possibly underestimated.

With regard to this clone: Its target is unknown.

Clones were read by immunoSEQ multiplex PCR, and TCRdb kept only the in-frame ones, dropping some. The sample lists about 180,000 clones, roughly 88% seen once, with over 6% in the top ten. Per germline, CDR1 SGHTA and CDR2 FQGTGA. CDR3 length: 18 residues. J gave up 8 bases and V 1 base, and 13 bases lay outside the gene matches. The source is an adult in good health. J is TRBJ1-6 and V is TRBV7-3; 8 positions agree with TRBD1. The source material was peripheral blood, sampled on day 0 of AZD1222 vaccination. The CDR3 spells CASSLMAVLDREDSPLHF. CDR3 bases: TGTGCCAGCAGCTTAATGGCTGTGCTGGACAGGGAGGATTCACCCCTCCACTTT.